These 25 T cell receptor beta chains came from one sample sequenced in a study of blood T cells in healthy people across ages. For the second PCR, which ran for roughly 6 to 11 cycles, a sample-barcoded 5' primer and a J-beta primer mix were used. TCRdb reprocessed the 5' RACE reads via MiXCR and lists one record per CDR3 protein. The sample gives around 1,800,000 distinct CDR3 sequences, 30% to 40% of which show up once; more than 20% is in the top ten. What was sequenced was blood. These receptors originate from a human donor in good health.

This chain links TRBV2 with TRBJ2-3; TRBD2 might be the D (6 bases). The CDR3 sequence is 15 residues long. From germline, CDR1 is SNHLY and CDR2 FYNNEI. Trimming removed 4 bases at V and 0 bases at J, with 11 bases between. The CDR3 nucleotides read TGTGCCAGCAGTGGACCGGGACTCAGCACAGATACGCAGTATTTT. Encoded protein: CASSGPGLSTDTQYF.

V gene TRBV7-2 combines with J gene TRBJ1-1; TRBD1 agrees at 9 bases. Per germline, CDR1 SGHTA and CDR2 FQGNSA. The CDR3 has 13 amino acids. After removal of 4 bases from V and 11 bases from J, the junction contained 8 bases not matched to a gene. The CDR3 protein is CASSWDREVEAFF. For the CDR3, the DNA is TGTGCCAGCAGCTGGGACAGGGAGGTTGAGGCTTTCTTT.

A few counts support this clonotype. DNA of the CDR3: TGCGCCAGCAGCTGGGGACAGGGGGAAGAGACCCAGTACTTC. Translating it yields CASSWGQGEETQYF. This chain links TRBV5-1 with TRBJ2-5, with 11 bases aligning to TRBD1. This CDR3 is built from 14 residues. Germline V gene data show CDR1 as SGHRS and CDR2 as YFSETQ. Trimming cost V 3 bases and J 3 bases; bases outside gene matches: 1.

The sample holds a few counts of this clonotype. CDR3 sequence (DNA): TGTGCCAGCAGCTTAGAGGACGTGGCCCTCCAAGAGACCCAGTACTTC. As protein: CASSLEDVALQETQYF. This sequence joins TRBV7-9 and TRBJ2-5; D gene uncertain. This CDR3 has 16 amino acids. Looked up from germline, CDR1 is SEHNR and CDR2 is FQNEAQ (reference sequence). V shed 1 base and J shed 1 base, with 13 bases lying between them.

This clonotype was counted only a few times. The J gene is TRBJ1-1, the V gene TRBV4-1; D is uncertain. Germline V CDR1 and CDR2: MGHRA, YSYEKL. V shed 1 base and J shed 3 bases, with 9 bases lying between them. The CDR3 sequence is 14 residues long. The DNA of the CDR3 is TGCGCCAGCAGCCAAGTAGCAGTTTACACTGAAGCTTTCTTT. Translated: CASSQVAVYTEAFF.

On this clonotype itself: A junction end diverges from the germline sequence, so it may reflect a read error. J is TRBJ2-1 and V is TRBV7-8, with TRBD1 matching 10 bases. CDR3 length: 14 residues. Germline V gives CDR1 SGHVS, CDR2 FQNEAQ. DNA for the CDR3: TGTGCCAGCAGCGCCCGGGACAGGGGCAATGGGCAGTTCTTC. As protein: CASSARDRGNGQFF. The variable domain in full, completed from reference TRBV7-8 and TRBJ2-1, reads GAGVSQSPRYKVAKRGQDVALRCDPISGHVSLFWYQQALGQGPEFLTYFQNEAQLDKSGLPSDRFFAERPEGSVSTLKIQRTQQEDSAVYLCASSARDRGNGQFFGPGTRLTVL.

The rearrangement uses TRBV6-1 and TRBJ2-1; tentative D call: TRBD2 (6 bases). The CDR3 sequence is 19 residues long. The germline V gene encodes CDR1 MNHNS and CDR2 SASEGT. Deletions cut 1 base from V and 0 bases from J, with 19 bases between. CDR3 sequence reads: CASSEVWGGDGGSYNEQFF. The CDR3 DNA reads as TGTGCCAGCAGTGAAGTGTGGGGCGGGGACGGCGGCTCCTACAATGAGCAGTTCTTC.

As to this clonotype: This may arise from a read error, as a much more abundant clone is one base away. The J gene is TRBJ2-4, the V gene TRBV5-1; the match to TRBD1 covers 9 bases. The germline V gene has CDR1 SGHRS and CDR2 YFSETQ. The length of the CDR3 is 15 residues. J gave up 13 bases and V 2 bases, and 13 bases lay outside the gene matches. CDR3 amino acids: CASSLQGAVHNEQYF. CDR3 DNA: TGCGCCAGCAGCTTACAGGGGGCGGTCCACAATGAGCAGTACTTC.

This clonotype was counted between two and nine times. The CDR3 nucleotides are TGTGCCAGCAGTTTCCCCCCCCCGACAGGGCAGGACACAGATACGCAGTATTTT. It translates to CASSFPPPTGQDTDTQYF. This rearrangement joins TRBV12-3 or TRBV12-4 to TRBJ2-3; 7 nucleotides agree with TRBD1. The CDR3 has 18 amino acids. Trimming at V came to 3 bases and at J to 2 bases, leaving 14 bases not matched to a gene.

A few counts support this clonotype. For the CDR3, the DNA is TGTGCCAGCAGCTTAGGCGAGCAGTTCCAGACCCAGTACTTC. This codes for CASSLGEQFQTQYF. This chain uses TRBV13 with TRBJ2-5, with D unclear. The V gene's germline CDR1 is PRHDT and CDR2 FYEKMQ (reference sequence). Trimming shortened V by 0 bases and J by 6 bases, and 11 bases separated the two germline ends. The CDR3 has 14 residues.

This chain uses TRBV2 with TRBJ1-1, with a weak D call TRBD1 (5 bases). V lost 8 bases and J lost 1, with 14 bases in between. The CDR3 is 14 amino acids. CDR1 is SNHLY, CDR2 FYNNEI, per germline. The CDR3 region has the DNA TGTGCCAGCCGAGGACATCTCTCGAACACTGAAGCTTTCTTT. Translated: CASRGHLSNTEAFF. Using reference TRBV2 and TRBJ1-1 for the parts outside the CDR3, the full variable domain is EPEVTQTPSHQVTQMGQEVILRCVPISNHLYFYWYRQILGQKVEFLVSFYNNEISEKSEIFDDQFSVERPDGSNFTLKIRSTKLEDSAMYFCASRGHLSNTEAFFGQGTRLTVV.

This clonotype was picked up a small number of times. The chain links TRBV24-1 to TRBJ2-1; D uncertain. With 7 bases removed from V and 2 bases from J, the gap between germline ends came to 5 bases. Germline CDR1 and CDR2: KGHDR and SFDVKD. The CDR3 is 12 residues long. The CDR3 nucleotides read TGTGCCACCAGGGGGACCTACAATGAGCAGTTCTTC. Its translation: CATRGTYNEQFF.

On this clonotype itself: One end of the junction fails to match germline, which may point to a read error. The chain combines TRBV7-9 with TRBJ1-2; no reliable D call. This CDR3 has 19 residues. Per germline, CDR1 SEHNR and CDR2 FQNEAQ (reference sequence). CDR3 in amino acids: CANSFFKGGNHLANYGYTF. CDR3 coding DNA: TGTGCCAACAGCTTTTTTAAGGGAGGGAACCATTTAGCTAACTATGGCTACACCTTC.

This rearrangement joins TRBV11-3 to TRBJ2-1; D may be TRBD1 or TRBD2 (5 bases each). With 0 bases removed from V and 3 bases from J, the gap between germline ends came to 15 bases. The CDR3 extends over 17 amino acids. Germline-derived CDR1 and CDR2 are SGHNT and YENEEA. In DNA, the CDR3 is TGTGCCAGCAGCTTAGATCTCCCAGGGAGAGTCTACAATGAGCAGTTCTTC. This sequence encodes CASSLDLPGRVYNEQFF.

The gene calls are TRBV29-1 and TRBJ2-5; TRBD1 is a possible D gene (6 bases). V was shortened by 8 bases and J by 3 bases, with 19 bases between the two germline ends. The CDR3 sequence is 14 residues long. From germline, CDR1 is SQVTM and CDR2 ANQGSEA. CDR3 sequence reads: CSLKRGYGEETQYF. The CDR3 DNA follows: TGCAGCTTAAAGAGGGGGTACGGGGAAGAGACCCAGTACTTC. The complete variable domain, with remaining parts taken from reference TRBV29-1 and TRBJ2-5, reads SAVISQKPSRDICQRGTSLTIQCQVDSQVTMMFWYRQQPGQSLTLIATANQGSEATYESGFVIDKFPISRPNLTFSTLTVSNMSPEDSSIYLCSLKRGYGEETQYFGPGTRLLVL.

This clonotype has more than one count but fewer than ten. The chain joins TRBV15 to TRBJ2-5; D is uncertain. The CDR3 loop spans 16 amino acids. The germline V and J ends were trimmed by 0 bases and 1 base, with 12 bases remaining between them. The germline V gene has CDR1 LNHNV and CDR2 YYDKDF (reference sequence). CDR3 DNA: TGTGCCACCAGCAGAGATCGAGGTAGTGGCCAAGAGACCCAGTACTTC. Its protein is CATSRDRGSGQETQYF.

Concerning this clonotype: The junction departs from the called germline gene at one end, perhaps through a read error. This chain connects TRBV15 to TRBJ2-5, with 7 bases fitting TRBD1. This CDR3 contains 15 residues. Germline V gene sequence: CDR1 LNHNV, CDR2 YYDKDF (reference sequence). The CDR3 DNA is TGTGCCACCGGCAGAGATCCGGCAGGGGGAGAGACCCAGTACTTC. It yields the protein CATGRDPAGGETQYF.

This clonotype was recorded a few times. This chain connects TRBV10-3 to TRBJ1-2, with D tentatively TRBD1 (6 bases). Germline CDR1 reads ENHRY; CDR2 reads SYGVKD. The CDR3 covers 12 residues. The V end lost 7 bases, the J end lost 4 bases, and 10 bases lay between the germline ends. Here the CDR3 DNA reads TGTGCCATCAATGGGGGGGCCTATGGCTACACCTTC. Translation gives CAINGGAYGYTF.

A note on this clonotype: A clone one base away is much larger, so this may be a read error. The chain recombines TRBV27 with TRBJ2-7; 9 nucleotides line up with TRBD1. The CDR3 is 15 amino acids. Germline V gene sequence: CDR1 MNHEY, CDR2 SMNVEV (reference sequence). The J segment lost 5 bases and the V segment lost 1 base, leaving 6 bases of the junction unmatched. The CDR3 region has the DNA TGTGCCAGCAGTTTATTAGGGACAGGGTGGGACGAGCAGTACTTC. Its protein is CASSLLGTGWDEQYF.

This clonotype was seen only a few times. V and J are TRBV6-2 or TRBV6-3 and TRBJ1-6; 7 nucleotides agree with TRBD1. Germline values: CDR1 MNHEY, CDR2 SVGEGT. The junction had 11 bases not matched to a gene; V was cut back by 8 bases and J by 7 bases. CDR3 length equals 15 residues. The CDR3, as DNA: TGTGCCAGCCGAAATGAGGGGGCGCGAAATTCACCCCTCCACTTT. Translation: CASRNEGARNSPLHF.

This clonotype has more than one count but fewer than ten. The CDR3 region has the DNA TGTGCCAGCAGCGTGAGGGGCCGCCGATCTGGCACAGATACGCAGTATTTT. It specifies CASSVRGRRSGTDTQYF. The chain recombines TRBV9 with TRBJ2-3; D may be TRBD1 or TRBD2 (5 bases each). The CDR3 consists of 17 residues. CDR1 SGDLS and CDR2 YYNGEE come from the germline V gene. The ends were cut back, 2 bases at V and 1 base at J, with 17 bases in the middle.

The chain combines TRBV15 with TRBJ2-3, with no clear D. CDR1 is LNHNV, CDR2 YYDKDF, per germline (reference sequence). The CDR3 is made up of 15 amino acids. Between the trimmed V and J ends, which lost 3 bases and 4 bases, there was a span of 14 bases. CDR3 amino acids: CATSSGWRTSDTQYF. The CDR3, as DNA: TGTGCCACCAGCAGTGGGTGGCGCACGTCAGATACGCAGTATTTT.

The CDR3 coding sequence is TGTGCCAGCAGCCCCCCCATGGGAGAGCAGTACTTC. This sequence encodes CASSPPMGEQYF. This sequence joins TRBV6-6 and TRBJ2-7; D remains ambiguous. Trimming left V 6 bases short and J 7 bases short, with 13 bases between. The CDR3 covers 12 residues. Germline CDR1 is MNHNY and CDR2 is SVGAGI (reference sequence).

The chain uses TRBV7-2 and TRBJ2-7; D perhaps matches TRBD1 (7 bases). With 3 bases removed from V and 0 bases from J, the gap between germline ends came to 21 bases. This CDR3 has 18 residues. From germline, CDR1 is SGHTA and CDR2 FQGNSA. The CDR3 bases are TGTGCCAGCAGCTTTTTCGCGGGACTGAGGGACAGCTCCTACGAGCAGTACTTC. This sequence encodes CASSFFAGLRDSSYEQYF.

The J gene is TRBJ1-2, the V gene TRBV4-2; 10 bases match TRBD1. The CDR3 contains 16 residues. V was pared by 1 base and J by 8 bases, with 10 bases of the junction left unmatched. Looked up from germline, CDR1 is LGHNA and CDR2 is YNFKEQ. The CDR3 sequence: CASSQASRQGAWGYTF. The CDR3 coding sequence is TGTGCCAGCAGCCAAGCTAGTCGACAGGGGGCATGGGGCTACACCTTC.